This TCR beta chain originates from a study of shared clonotypes between healthy human individuals (dated by TCRdb to 2018 to 2021). In terms of the full investigation: The cohort comprised a couple of women and a few men aged 18 to 49 years. Per donor, three plates each were used for CD4 naive and CD4 memory, two for CD8 naive, and one for CD8 memory. To estimate repertoire size and how much clonotypes are shared between individuals, the study performed deep sequencing of blood TCR repertoires from about five healthy adults. To increase sequencing depth and limit assay-specific biases, TCR repertoire library preparation and sequencing were carried out by different laboratories using diverse techniques. Per donor, leukapheresis produced somewhere between about 0.94 and 8.9 billion PBMCs. Results and caveats for the whole study, not just this receptor: When several donors were compared, the shared fraction of clonotypes was 5% to 6.5% for naive CD4, about 4% for naive CD8, roughly 2.5% for memory CD4, and less than 0.5% for memory CD8. Estimated clonotype richness was generally larger for naive than for memory subsets. Higher generation probabilities were observed for clonotypes shared by all four sorted-subset donors than for non-shared clonotypes. The genetic and exposure-history diversity represented was limited by the small number of donors. Sampling was limited to blood, and TCR repertoires in tissue likely differ from TCR repertoires in blood. Pairwise subsampling indicated that sequencing depth was expected to affect the degree of clonotype sharing among donors. Rarefaction of sorted-subset datasets indicated incomplete sequencing despite the large sequencing depth.

Notes on this clone: The antigen this receptor binds is unknown. Base qualities were left out, and no much larger clone turns up one base away.

The CDR3 goes from the cysteine to the phenylalanine over 14 residues. This entry keeps only the CDR3 DNA: 42 bases, framed from base 1. The CDR1 and CDR2 encoded by the germline V gene (reference sequence) are MNHEY and SMNVEV. Trimming takes 6 bases from V and 0 bases from J, and the germline ends sit 11 bases apart. Using the deep immunoSEQ assay, multiplex PCR amplified TCR CDR3 regions from genomic DNA. For each cell subset, the extracted genomic DNA was distributed evenly across all wells of several immunoSEQ 96-well plates, and each plate served as one replicate. For sorted subsets, 200 to 250 ng genomic DNA, equal to 30,000 or so T cell genomes, was loaded into each replicate PCR. Purified libraries were measured with a Qubit 3.0 fluorometer, size-checked on a Bioanalyzer 2100, and measured again with the KAPA Library Quantification kit. Each immunoSEQ 96-well plate was sequenced on its own single-read 150-cycle Illumina NextSeq 550 flow cell. Per the source publication's procedure: Because the immunoSEQ output included only junctional sequences and no quality scores, the filtering could not be the same as the filtering used for full-length reads. To assign V/J genes and CDR3, sequences were annotated using PyIR, a Python wrapper for IgBLAST v1.9, with IMGT germline references. Reads were removed for weak V/J assignments (E-value above 1e-6), missing CDR3, stop codons, out-of-frame junctions, or ambiguous translated residues. V3J clonotypes were defined by identical inferred V gene, J gene, and CDR3 amino acid sequence. Percentage overlap between repertoires was calculated by dividing the number of shared unique clonotypes by the size of the smaller repertoire. RTK rarefaction, the Chao1 estimator, and Recon v2.1 estimates of unobserved clonotypes were used to assess repertoire richness. OLGA was used to compute generation probabilities for all TCRbeta clonotypes that the gDNA method yielded from several donors. TCRdb retrieved this table from immuneACCESS and kept in-frame rearrangements only. Not all clones are present; in checked studies, unresolved V genes account for under half, and no reason is known for the remainder. The DNA was the basis for D and trimming; V, J and clone size are from that table. The sample table records about 2.4 million clones; 90% to 95% of these occur just once. The ten largest clones add up to approximately 0.37% of the sample.

The donors were healthy, HIV-negative adults who had no recently reported acute infections or vaccinations. Only Caucasian adults living in Nashville, Tennessee, USA were represented among the donors. CD4+ T cells were enriched through magnetic negative selection, after which naive cells were positively selected on CD45RA and the remaining negative fraction served as the memory subset. After blood collection by leukapheresis, PBMCs were isolated using Ficoll-Histopaque density gradient centrifugation and then cryopreserved in the vapor phase of liquid nitrogen. Analytical flow cytometry was used to check the purity and quantity of each magnetically sorted T cell population. Genomic DNA was isolated from each sorted fraction and quantified by UV absorbance on a Nanodrop 2000c.

This receptor was taken from a man between 18 and 35 years old in good health. Some clones in this sample may be carry-over from other donors' samples. The sample comprised naive CD4+ T cells from PBMCs. The cell subset or site label of this sample denotes: CD45RA+ positively selected. Recombination linked TRBV27 to TRBJ1-1; the D gene is possibly TRBD1, with 5 bases matching. CDR3 region: CASRPDTMNTEAFF. The base sequence is TGTGCCAGCAGACCGGACACCATGAACACTGAAGCTTTCTTT.